Listed below are T cell receptor beta chains from one sample, sequenced in a study of cytotoxic CD8 clonotypes in ibrutinib-treated CLL. Sequenced by immunoSEQ multiplex PCR; TCRdb stores in-frame clones only, minus some. The sample includes more than 25,000 clones, 69% of them seen just once. The starting material was PBMCs, obtained after 24 months of ibrutinib treatment. The origin of the receptors is a human donor with chronic lymphocytic leukemia. Both conserved end residues are part of each CDR3. Each record gives: D gene, clone size, J gene, V gene, CDR3 DNA, CDR3 protein. The D gene is left open where the match is weak. Expanded clones get a size class; other rows say once, few or many, or leave the size out.

TRBD1 - TRBJ2-3 TRBV7-9 TGTGCCAGCAGCTCGACAGGGGGCTGGTTCCCTACGCAGTATTTT CASSSTGGWFPTQYF
TRBD2 - TRBJ2-1 TRBV27 TGTGCCAGCAGTTCGTGGACTAGCGGGGGGTGGAATGAGCAGTTCTTC CASSSWTSGGWNEQFF
TRBD1 - TRBJ1-5 TRBV5-1 TGCGCCAGCAGCCCGGCCGGGACAGGGGGCGGTCAGCCCCAGCATTTT CASSPAGTGGGQPQHF
TRBD2 - TRBJ2-1 TRBV7-2 TGTGCCAGCAGCCTGACTAGCGGGTACAATGAGCAGTTCTTC CASSLTSGYNEQFF
- - TRBJ1-1 TRBV19 TGTGCCAGTAGTATAGCGACGAGGAGGAACACTGAAGCTTTCTTT CASSIATRRNTEAFF
- few TRBJ2-1 TRBV10-1 TGCGCCAGCAGTGAGTCGCCGACTAACAATGAGCAGTTCTTC CASSESPTNNEQFF
- - TRBJ1-2 TRBV4-3 TGCGCCAGCAGCCAGACCGGGACTCGGTATGGCTACACCTTC CASSQTGTRYGYTF
TRBD1 - TRBJ2-3 TRBV4-2 TGTGCCAGCAGCCAAGAGGGACAGGGCCCCACAGATACGCAGTATTTT CASSQEGQGPTDTQYF
TRBD2 - TRBJ2-5 TRBV13 TGTGCCAGCAGCTCCGGACTAGCGGGGGTTGTGGAGACCCAGTACTTC CASSSGLAGVVETQYF
TRBD1 - TRBJ2-6 TRBV6-1 TGTGCCACACGACAGGGTTTCTCTGGGGCCAACGTCCTGACTTTC CATRQGFSGANVLTF
- few TRBJ1-2 TRBV5-1 TGCGCCAGCAGCCCCGGGCCTCGGATCAACTATGGCTACACCTTC CASSPGPRINYGYTF
TRBD1 - TRBJ2-3 TRBV29-1 TGCAGCGTGGGACAGGGCACAGATACGCAGTATTTT CSVGQGTDTQYF
- few TRBJ1-3 TRBV2 TGTGCCAGCAGTGAACCTAGGGCGGGAAACACCATATATTTT CASSEPRAGNTIYF
- few TRBJ1-1 TRBV5-1 TGCGCCAGCAGCTTGGCCAGAGGGCCTGCGGGCACTGAAGCTTTCTTT CASSLARGPAGTEAFF
TRBD1 - TRBJ1-5 TRBV6-6 TGTGCCAGCAGTACTGGACAGGGGGCGAGCAATCAGCCCCAGCATTTT CASSTGQGASNQPQHF
TRBD1 few TRBJ2-5 TRBV30 TGTGCCTGGAGTGTCGGACAGGCGATAGAGACCCAGTACTTC CAWSVGQAIETQYF
- - TRBJ1-1 TRBV5-6 TGTGCCAGCAGCCCCGGGAACACTGAAGCTTTCTTT CASSPGNTEAFF
- - TRBJ1-1 TRBV6-1 TGTGCCAGCAGGAGGGGAGGGGACACTGAAGCTTTCTTT CASRRGGDTEAFF
- - TRBJ2-3 TRBV29-1 TGCAGCGTGGGACAATCGGACTTTAGCACAGATACGCAGTATTTT CSVGQSDFSTDTQYF
- - TRBJ1-2 TRBV10-2 TGCGCCAGCAGTGAGTCCCTTCGGGGGGGCTACACCTTC CASSESLRGGYTF
- - TRBJ2-1 TRBV5-1 TGCGCCAGCAGCTGGCTAGGGACAACCTACAATGAGCAGTTCTTC CASSWLGTTYNEQFF
- - TRBJ1-2 TRBV6-1 TGTGCCAGCGGGGACGGTGCTAACTATGGCTACACCTTC CASGDGANYGYTF
- - TRBJ2-7 TRBV9 TGTGCCAGCAGCGTAGGAGGTAGCGGTCACCACGAGCAGTACTTC CASSVGGSGHHEQYF